Each of the 32 T cell receptor beta chains below was sequenced from the same sample in a study of a mutant IDH1 vaccine in newly diagnosed glioma. No antigen has been assigned to these receptors. Libraries were prepared by immunoSEQ multiplex PCR; TCRdb keeps only in-frame clonotypes and omits some of them. This sample carries tens of thousands of clones, roughly 91% of them seen once, and the ten largest clones take 0.6% to 0.95%. Time point described: week 47, end of study. Vaccinated patients received 300 ug of mutant IDH1 20-mer peptide per dose, with topical imiquimod. This specimen was PBMCs, taken from a glioma patient whose treatment included an IDH1 peptide vaccine. The origin of the receptors is a woman aged 45 to 65 with glioma.

This chain joins TRBV7-9 and TRBJ2-1; the D is unclear. Trimming left V 1 base short and J 0 bases short, with 10 bases between. The CDR3 is made up of 16 amino acids. Germline CDR1 SEHNR, CDR2 FQNEAQ (reference sequence). CDR3 protein: CASSLGPLDSYNEQFF. CDR3 in DNA: TGTGCCAGCAGCTTAGGGCCCCTGGACTCCTACAATGAGCAGTTCTTC.

The chain combines TRBV9 with TRBJ2-3, with 8 bases lining up with TRBD1. V was clipped by 4 bases and J by 4 bases; unmatched bases: 8. This CDR3 has 15 amino acids. Per the germline V gene, CDR1 is SGDLS and CDR2 is YYNGEE. In DNA form, the CDR3 reads TGTGCCAGCAGCTCCCGAGGGACAGGTCCAGATACGCAGTATTTT. Amino acid sequence: CASSSRGTGPDTQYF.

CDR3 loop: CASSASGDTGELFF. The CDR3 DNA sequence: TGTGCCAGCAGTGCCTCAGGGGACACCGGGGAGCTGTTTTTT. The chain joins TRBV25-1 to TRBJ2-2, with D possibly being TRBD1 (6 bases). The germline CDR1 and CDR2 sequences are MGHDK and SYGVNS. With 4 bases removed from V and 3 bases from J, the gap between germline ends came to 9 bases. The CDR3 sequence is 14 residues long.

The V gene is TRBV6-6, the J gene TRBJ1-3; D possibly corresponds to TRBD1 (6 bases). The CDR3 contains 15 residues. The V end was cut by 7 bases, the J end by 4 bases, with 17 bases between. Germline CDR1 reads MNHNY; CDR2 reads SVGAGI (reference sequence). In DNA form, the CDR3 reads TGTGCCAGCACCGGGCAACAGGGACTGGGAAACACCATATATTTT. Its protein is CASTGQQGLGNTIYF.

The table lists this clone with a few counts. V gene TRBV5-4 combines with J gene TRBJ2-6, with D uncertain. The CDR3 consists of 15 residues. Germline V gene lookup returns CDR1 SGHNT and CDR2 YYREEE (reference sequence). Trimming pared 4 bases from V and 2 bases from J, leaving 10 bases between. Here the CDR3 DNA reads TGTGCCAGCAGCCCAAGAGTGGCTGGGGCCAACGTCCTGACTTTC. Its protein product is CASSPRVAGANVLTF. The full variable domain, with the rest looked up from reference TRBV5-4 and TRBJ2-6, is ETGVTQSPTHLIKTRGQQVTLRCSSQSGHNTVSWYQQALGQGPQFIFQYYREEENGRGNFPPRFSGLQFPNYSSELNVNALELDDSALYLCASSPRVAGANVLTFGAGSRLTVL.

The chain links TRBV19 to TRBJ2-2, with 8 bases identical to TRBD2. The CDR3 runs to 16 residues. The V gene's germline CDR1 is LNHDA and CDR2 SQIVND (reference sequence). V was clipped by 7 bases and J by 5 bases; unmatched bases: 12. The CDR3 region has the DNA TGTGCCAGTACCCCCTGGGCGGGAGGACAGACCGGGGAGCTGTTTTTT. Its protein product is CASTPWAGGQTGELFF. Full variable domain (outside the CDR3, taken from reference TRBV19 and TRBJ2-2): DGGITQSPKYLFRKEGQNVTLSCEQNLNHDAMYWYRQDPGQGLRLIYYSQIVNDFQKGDIAEGYSVSREKKESFPLTVTSAQKNPTAFYLCASTPWAGGQTGELFFGEGSRLTVL.

This clone was counted once. This chain joins TRBV28 and TRBJ1-2, with 10 bases that match TRBD1. J gave up 0 bases and V 5 bases, and 3 bases lay outside the gene matches. Germline values: CDR1 MDHEN, CDR2 SYDVKM. The CDR3 is made up of 15 amino acids. CDR3 amino acids: CASSDGTGANYGYTF. For the CDR3, the DNA is TGTGCCAGCAGTGACGGGACAGGGGCTAACTATGGCTACACCTTC.

This chain uses TRBV29-1 with TRBJ2-3; 8 bases align to TRBD1. CDR1 SQVTM and CDR2 ANQGSEA come from the germline V gene. V was pared by 5 bases and J by 4 bases, with 5 bases of the junction left unmatched. CDR3 size: 13 residues. Here the CDR3 DNA reads TGCAGCGTTAGTACAGGGGGTGCAGATACGCAGTATTTT. Its translation is CSVSTGGADTQYF.

The chain uses TRBV6-5 and TRBJ2-7; 9 nucleotides line up with TRBD1. In germline, CDR1 is MNHEY, CDR2 SVGAGI. This CDR3 has 14 amino acids. V gave up 6 bases and J gave up 5 bases; unmatched junction bases: 8. Here the CDR3 reads CASSLDRGGDEQYF. The DNA for the CDR3 is TGTGCCAGCAGCCTGGACAGGGGTGGCGACGAGCAGTACTTC.

The chain links TRBV25-1 to TRBJ2-1; D is possibly TRBD1 or TRBD2 (6 bases each). V lost 4 bases and J lost 4, with 17 bases in between. Germline CDR1 and CDR2: MGHDK and SYGVNS. The CDR3 is made up of 16 amino acids. The CDR3 is CASSGIGGPEYNEQFF. The CDR3, as DNA: TGTGCCAGCAGTGGGATCGGGGGCCCGGAGTACAATGAGCAGTTCTTC.

The CDR3 DNA is TGTGCCAGCAGCCAGTACCTAGCGGGGGGCACAGATACGCAGTATTTT. Protein product: CASSQYLAGGTDTQYF. The chain employs TRBV7-9 and TRBJ2-3, with 10 positions matching TRBD2. Trimming took 5 bases from V and 1 from J; bases not matched to a gene: 6. Germline CDR1 reads SEHNR; CDR2 reads FQNEAQ (reference sequence). The CDR3 is 16 residues long.

The chain employs TRBV19 and TRBJ2-3, with 7 positions matching TRBD2. The CDR3 spans 15 residues. V was clipped by 3 bases and J by 8 bases; unmatched bases: 11. Per germline, CDR1 LNHDA and CDR2 SQIVND (reference sequence). The CDR3 nucleotides are TGTGCCAGTAGTATCAACGCGGCGGGAGAGGTTACGCAGTATTTT. Protein: CASSINAAGEVTQYF.

Concerning this clone itself: A junction boundary mismatches the germline segment, possibly from a read error. The chain links TRBV29-1 to TRBJ1-4; a weak D match, TRBD1 (6 bases). Germline CDR1 reads SQVTM; CDR2 reads ANQGSEA. There are 15 residues in the CDR3. CDR3 in amino acids: CSAEAEAGDREKLFF. The CDR3 coding sequence is TGCAGCGCTGAAGCCGAGGCAGGGGATCGTGAAAAACTGTTTTTT. Variable domain in full (rest from reference TRBV29-1 and TRBJ1-4): SAVISQKPSRDICQRGTSLTIQCQVDSQVTMMFWYRQQPGQSLTLIATANQGSEATYESGFVIDKFPISRPNLTFSTLTVSNMSPEDSSIYLCSAEAEAGDREKLFFGSGTQLSVL.

The chain couples TRBV6-5 to TRBJ1-1; TRBD1 agrees at 7 bases. CDR3 size: 12 residues. With V trimmed by 2 bases and J by 11 bases, 5 bases remained unmatched. Germline values: CDR1 MNHEY, CDR2 SVGAGI. The CDR3 protein is CASSYEGARAFF. The CDR3 bases are TGTGCCAGCAGTTACGAGGGGGCGCGGGCTTTCTTT.

The V call is TRBV19, the J call TRBJ2-5; 10 positions match TRBD2. Germline loops: CDR1 LNHDA, CDR2 SQIVND (reference sequence). CDR3 length: 18 amino acids. The trim removed 1 base at V and 4 bases at J, leaving 12 bases unmatched. CDR3 in amino acids: CASSIVRGLAAKSETQYF. The CDR3 DNA reads TGTGCCAGTAGTATAGTCCGCGGACTAGCGGCAAAATCAGAGACCCAGTACTTC.

This chain connects TRBV2 to TRBJ1-4; D is perhaps TRBD1 (5 bases). The CDR3 is 16 amino acids. V was cut by 5 bases and J by 4 bases, with 17 bases left in between. Germline loops: CDR1 SNHLY, CDR2 FYNNEI. CDR3 protein: CASSPTVQGRNEKLFF. The CDR3 DNA sequence: TGTGCCAGCAGTCCCACCGTCCAGGGCCGTAATGAAAAACTGTTTTTT.

The rearrangement uses TRBV7-8 and TRBJ2-7, with 7 bases matching TRBD1. V was clipped by 3 bases and J by 3 bases; unmatched bases: 11. The CDR3 is made up of 16 amino acids. Germline V gene lookup returns CDR1 SGHVS and CDR2 FQNEAQ. The CDR3, as DNA: TGTGCCAGCAGCTTCGTGGACAGGCCGGGGATCTACGAGCAGTACTTC. Translated: CASSFVDRPGIYEQYF.

This chain uses TRBV7-9 with TRBJ2-7, with 9 nucleotides matching TRBD1. The CDR3 is 14 residues long. With V trimmed by 4 bases and J by 2 bases, 3 bases remained unmatched. CDR1 SEHNR and CDR2 FQNEAQ come from the germline V gene (reference sequence). The CDR3 DNA follows: TGTGCCAGCAGCTCGGGGGACAGGGCCTACGAGCAGTACTTC. It encodes CASSSGDRAYEQYF.

The chain links TRBV30 to TRBJ1-6, with D hard to call. Looked up from germline, CDR1 is GTSNPN and CDR2 is SVGIG (reference sequence). V gave up 2 bases and J gave up 11 bases, with 7 bases separating them. The CDR3 runs to 11 residues. The CDR3 DNA follows: TGTGCCTGGAGTTTGTTAGCACCCCTCCACTTT. This gives the protein CAWSLLAPLHF.

The rearrangement uses TRBV5-4 and TRBJ2-7; 11 nucleotides line up with TRBD2. Trimming cost V 5 bases and J 5 bases; bases outside gene matches: 15. The CDR3 totals 17 residues. The germline V gene has CDR1 SGHNT and CDR2 YYREEE (reference sequence). CDR3 amino acids: CASSPGTSGASSHEQYF. The CDR3 DNA reads TGTGCCAGCAGTCCCGGGACTAGCGGAGCCTCTTCCCACGAGCAGTACTTC.

The chain employs TRBV19 and TRBJ2-3; D possibly corresponds to TRBD2 (6 bases). This CDR3 spans 17 amino acids. Between the trimmed V and J ends, which lost 7 bases and 2 bases, there was a span of 22 bases. From germline, CDR1 is LNHDA and CDR2 SQIVND (reference sequence). CDR3 DNA sequence: TGTGCCAGTAAATTCGCGGGCGCTACGGGGGACACAGATACGCAGTATTTT. This gives the protein CASKFAGATGDTDTQYF.

This clone was counted a single time. This rearrangement joins TRBV30 to TRBJ1-3; D ambiguous. The V end lost 2 bases, the J end lost 0 bases, and 5 bases lay between the germline ends. Germline values: CDR1 GTSNPN, CDR2 SVGIG (reference sequence). The CDR3 extends over 13 amino acids. Written as DNA, the CDR3 is TGTGCCTGGAGTCCGGGCTCTGGAAACACCATATATTTT. It translates to CAWSPGSGNTIYF.

In nucleotides, the CDR3 is TGTGCCAGCAGCAAAGCCCGGGATTCGGGTCAGCCCCAGCATTTT. This codes for CASSKARDSGQPQHF. The chain links TRBV21-1 to TRBJ1-5. TRBV21-1 counts as a pseudogene. The CDR3 is 15 amino acids.

This clone was observed a single time. The chain combines TRBV9 with TRBJ2-3; maybe TRBD1 (5 bases). V lost 4 bases and J 6 bases, leaving 12 bases between the germline ends. Germline CDR1 SGDLS, CDR2 YYNGEE. The CDR3 has 13 residues. CDR3 residues: CASSNRFLDTQYF. CDR3 bases: TGTGCCAGCAGCAACAGGTTTTTGGATACGCAGTATTTT.

Remarks on this clone: The same CDR3 can be traced to other DNA sequences in this sample. The chain links TRBV9 to TRBJ2-7; TRBD1 agrees at 7 bases. Germline trimming cut 0 bases from V and 3 bases from J; bases unmatched to any gene: 3. The CDR3 consists of 14 residues. Germline V lookup: CDR1 SGDLS, CDR2 YYNGEE. In nucleotides, the CDR3 is TGTGCCAGCAGCGTAGGGGACAGCATCTACGAGCAGTACTTC. It yields the protein CASSVGDSIYEQYF.

The chain has TRBV4-1 and TRBJ2-7; D may be TRBD2 (5 bases). Germline loops: CDR1 MGHRA, CDR2 YSYEKL. The V end lost 1 base, the J end lost 3 bases, and 13 bases lay between the germline ends. CDR3 length equals 15 residues. The CDR3 region is CASSQGPAGGYEQYF. The CDR3 DNA sequence: TGCGCCAGCAGCCAAGGTCCGGCGGGCGGCTACGAGCAGTACTTC.

The V gene is TRBV6-5, the J gene TRBJ1-2; the match to TRBD1 covers 8 bases. Looked up from germline, CDR1 is MNHEY and CDR2 is SVGAGI. The V and J ends lost 5 bases and 2 bases, in that order; junction bases with no gene match: 4. The CDR3 is 14 amino acids. This CDR3 reads CASSPRTGNYGYTF. The DNA of the CDR3 is TGTGCCAGCAGTCCGAGGACAGGGAACTATGGCTACACCTTC.

The V gene is TRBV30, the J gene TRBJ2-1; 7 nucleotides line up with TRBD2. CDR1 and CDR2 (germline): GTSNPN, SVGIG (reference sequence). This CDR3 has 15 residues. V lost 0 bases and J lost 4; bases outside the gene matches: 6. The DNA of the CDR3 is TGTGCCTGGAGTGTTTTTAGCGGGCCTTACAATGAGCAGTTCTTC. It specifies CAWSVFSGPYNEQFF.

The chain carries TRBV9 and TRBJ1-2; D is uncertain. The CDR3 totals 15 residues. Per the germline V gene, CDR1 is SGDLS and CDR2 is YYNGEE. Trimming stripped 0 bases from V and 2 bases from J, with 11 bases between. Here the CDR3 reads CASSVGSTRNYGYTF. The CDR3 DNA reads as TGTGCCAGCAGCGTAGGAAGTACCCGCAACTATGGCTACACCTTC.

This chain connects TRBV2 to TRBJ2-6; possibly TRBD1 for D (6 bases). CDR1 SNHLY and CDR2 FYNNEI come from the germline V gene. There are 14 residues in the CDR3. Trimming took off 6 bases at V and 2 bases at J, with 8 bases between the two ends. CDR3 bases: TGTGCCAGCAGGGACAGAACTGGGGCCAACGTCCTGACTTTC. This sequence encodes CASRDRTGANVLTF.

The genes are TRBV2 and TRBJ2-5, with a weak D call TRBD2 (5 bases). Germline CDR1 SNHLY, CDR2 FYNNEI. Trimming removed 4 bases at V and 6 bases at J, with 15 bases between. The CDR3 runs to 14 residues. The CDR3: CASSGTQTIQTQYF. For the CDR3, the DNA is TGTGCCAGCAGTGGGACTCAAACCATACAGACCCAGTACTTC.

With regard to this clone: The germline gene is not matched at one end of the junction; a read error may be the cause. V usage is TRBV7-7 and J usage is TRBJ2-2, with 7 bases identical to TRBD2. The germline CDR1 and CDR2 sequences are SSHAT and FNYEAQ (reference sequence). This CDR3 has 15 amino acids. The CDR3 here is CASSRGALASGELFF. The CDR3 coding sequence is TGTGCTAGCAGCCGCGGGGCACTAGCGTCCGGGGAGCTGTTTTTT.